Below, one T cell receptor beta chain is given with its context. Its antigen is not known. Germline-derived CDR1 and CDR2 are MGHRA and YSYEKL. The V end lost 3 bases, the J end lost 3 bases, and 12 bases lay between the germline ends. This CDR3 region has 15 residues. This record belongs to a study of OX40 agonist ivuxolimab in advanced cancers. Using immunoSEQ multiplex PCR, the repertoire was profiled, and TCRdb retains in-frame clones only, with some absent. The table has 28,000 or so clones, approximately 84% seen once. Study findings and constraints: On average, CD8+ T cells had more expanded clones than CD4+. Expanded peripheral T cell antigen specificity was not determined.

Blood sampling took place at baseline, cycle 4 day 1, and cycle 7 day 1. The sequence was obtained from an adult with an advanced solid tumor such as melanoma, head and neck, liver or kidney cancer. The sequenced sample was CD4+ or CD8+ T cells sorted from blood, obtained in a trial of the OX40 agonist ivuxolimab. The chain combines TRBV4-1 with TRBJ2-4; TRBD2 is a possible D gene (5 bases). CDR3 sequence reads: CASSQGRGDKNIQYF. CDR3 sequence (DNA): TGCGCCAGCAGCCAGGGTCGGGGTGACAAAAACATTCAGTACTTC.